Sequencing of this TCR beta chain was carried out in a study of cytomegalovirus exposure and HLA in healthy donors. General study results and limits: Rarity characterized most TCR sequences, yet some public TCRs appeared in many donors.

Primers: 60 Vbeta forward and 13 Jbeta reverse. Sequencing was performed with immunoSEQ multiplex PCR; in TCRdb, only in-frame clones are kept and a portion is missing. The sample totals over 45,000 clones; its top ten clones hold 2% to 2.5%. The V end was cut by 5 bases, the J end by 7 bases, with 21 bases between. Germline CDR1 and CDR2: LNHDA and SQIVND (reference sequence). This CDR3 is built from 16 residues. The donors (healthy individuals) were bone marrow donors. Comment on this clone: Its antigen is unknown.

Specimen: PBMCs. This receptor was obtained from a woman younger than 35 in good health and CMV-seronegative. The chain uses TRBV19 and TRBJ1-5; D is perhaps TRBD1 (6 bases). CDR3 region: CASSFGQRIRRQPQHF. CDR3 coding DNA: TGTGCCAGTAGTTTCGGACAGCGGATAAGGAGGCAGCCCCAGCATTTT.